This paragraph covers one TCR beta chain sequence. Approximately 200 ng DNA, about 30,000 T cell genomes, went into each sorted-subset replicate PCR. The assay was immunoSEQ multiplex PCR, and TCRdb's table has in-frame clones only and misses some. This table has approximately 2.3 million clones, approximately 95% appearing once. This CDR3 spans 15 amino acids. V lost 4 bases, J lost 0 bases, and 14 bases lay in between. Germline V gene lookup returns CDR1 SGDLS and CDR2 YYNGEE. The sample is drawn from a study of shared clonotypes between healthy human individuals. The rearrangement joins TRBV9 to TRBJ2-7; perhaps D is TRBD1 or TRBD2 (5 bases each). Sequenced: naive CD4+ T cells from PBMCs. Sample subset: CD45RA+ positively selected. The sequence was collected from a man aged 18 to 35 in good health. Some clones in this sample may be carry-over from other donors' samples. CDR3 DNA sequence: TGTGCCAGCAGCCCAGGGTTGACTACCTCCTACGAGCAGTACTTC. Translated, it gives CASSPGLTTSYEQYF.